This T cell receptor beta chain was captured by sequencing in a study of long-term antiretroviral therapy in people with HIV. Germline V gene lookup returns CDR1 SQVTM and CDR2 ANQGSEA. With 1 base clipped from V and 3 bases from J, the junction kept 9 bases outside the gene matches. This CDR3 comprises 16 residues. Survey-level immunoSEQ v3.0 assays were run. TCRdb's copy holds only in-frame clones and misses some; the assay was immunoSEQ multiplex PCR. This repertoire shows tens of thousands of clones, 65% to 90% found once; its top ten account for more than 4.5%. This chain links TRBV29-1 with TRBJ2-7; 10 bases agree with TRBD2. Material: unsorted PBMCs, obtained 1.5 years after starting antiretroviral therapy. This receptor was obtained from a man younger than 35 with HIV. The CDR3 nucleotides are TGCAGCGTTGAAGGGGTGAAGCGGGAGGGCGGCTACGAGCAGTACTTC. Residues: CSVEGVKREGGYEQYF.